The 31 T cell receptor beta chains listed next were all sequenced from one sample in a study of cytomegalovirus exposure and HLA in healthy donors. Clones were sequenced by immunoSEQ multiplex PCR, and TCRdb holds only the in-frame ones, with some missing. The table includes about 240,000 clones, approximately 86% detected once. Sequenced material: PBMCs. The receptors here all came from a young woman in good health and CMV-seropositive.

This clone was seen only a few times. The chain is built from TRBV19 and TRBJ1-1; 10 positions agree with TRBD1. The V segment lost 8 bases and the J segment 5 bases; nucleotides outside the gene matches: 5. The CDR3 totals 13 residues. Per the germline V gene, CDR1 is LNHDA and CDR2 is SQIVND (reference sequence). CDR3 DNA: TGTGCCAGTCAGCAGGACAGGGGGACTGAAGCTTTCTTT. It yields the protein CASQQDRGTEAFF.

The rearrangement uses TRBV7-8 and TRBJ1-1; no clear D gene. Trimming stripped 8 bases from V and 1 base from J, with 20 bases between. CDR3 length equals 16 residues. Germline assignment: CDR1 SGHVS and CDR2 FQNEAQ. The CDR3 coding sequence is TGTGCCAGCCTCATAAACCTCGGGATTCCGAACACTGAAGCTTTCTTT. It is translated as CASLINLGIPNTEAFF.

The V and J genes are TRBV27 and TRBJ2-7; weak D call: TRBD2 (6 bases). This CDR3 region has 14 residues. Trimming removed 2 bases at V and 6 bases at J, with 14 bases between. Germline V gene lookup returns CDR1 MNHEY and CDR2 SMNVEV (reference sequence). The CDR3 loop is CASSLGGRDFEQYF. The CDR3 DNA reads TGTGCCAGCAGTTTAGGGGGTCGGGACTTCGAGCAGTACTTC.

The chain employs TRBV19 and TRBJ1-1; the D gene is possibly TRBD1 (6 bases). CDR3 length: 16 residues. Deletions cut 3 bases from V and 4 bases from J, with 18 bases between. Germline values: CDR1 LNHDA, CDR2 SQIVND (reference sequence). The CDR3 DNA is TGTGCCAGTAGTATTGGCCGGACAGACTTGAGCACTGAAGCTTTCTTT. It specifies CASSIGRTDLSTEAFF. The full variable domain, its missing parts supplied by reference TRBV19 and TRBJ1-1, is DGGITQSPKYLFRKEGQNVTLSCEQNLNHDAMYWYRQDPGQGLRLIYYSQIVNDFQKGDIAEGYSVSREKKESFPLTVTSAQKNPTAFYLCASSIGRTDLSTEAFFGQGTRLTVV.

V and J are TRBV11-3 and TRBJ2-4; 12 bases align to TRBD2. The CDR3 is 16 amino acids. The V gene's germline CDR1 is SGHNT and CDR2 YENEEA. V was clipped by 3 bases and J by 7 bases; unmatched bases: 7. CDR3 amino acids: CASSFSRGTSGNIQYF. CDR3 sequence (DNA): TGTGCCAGCAGCTTTTCCCGAGGGACTAGCGGGAACATTCAGTACTTC.

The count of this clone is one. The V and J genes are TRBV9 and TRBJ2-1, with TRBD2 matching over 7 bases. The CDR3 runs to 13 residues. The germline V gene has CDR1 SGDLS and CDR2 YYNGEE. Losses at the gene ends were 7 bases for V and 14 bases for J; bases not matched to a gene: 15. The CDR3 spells CASSPLPGGSEFF. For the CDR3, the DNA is TGTGCCAGCTCACCCCTCCCGGGAGGATCGGAGTTCTTC.

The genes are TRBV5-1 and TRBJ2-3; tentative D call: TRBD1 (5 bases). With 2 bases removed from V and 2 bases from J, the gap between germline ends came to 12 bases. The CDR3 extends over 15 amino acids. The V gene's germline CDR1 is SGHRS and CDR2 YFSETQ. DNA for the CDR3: TGCGCCAGCAGCTTACCCCAGGGTGTCACAGATACGCAGTATTTT. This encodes CASSLPQGVTDTQYF.

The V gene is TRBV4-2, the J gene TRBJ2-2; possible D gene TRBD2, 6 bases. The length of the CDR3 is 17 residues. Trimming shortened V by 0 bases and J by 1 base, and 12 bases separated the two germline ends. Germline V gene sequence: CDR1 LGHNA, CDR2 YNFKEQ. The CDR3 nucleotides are TGTGCCAGCAGCCAAGATTGGGGCGGGATGAACACCGGGGAGCTGTTTTTT. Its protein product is CASSQDWGGMNTGELFF.

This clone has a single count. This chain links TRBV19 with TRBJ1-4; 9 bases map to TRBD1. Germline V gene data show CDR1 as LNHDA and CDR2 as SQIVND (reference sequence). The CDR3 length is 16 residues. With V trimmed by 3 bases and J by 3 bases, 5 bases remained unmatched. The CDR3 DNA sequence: TGTGCCAGTAGTATGGGACAGGGCAACCCTAATGAAAAACTGTTTTTT. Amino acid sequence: CASSMGQGNPNEKLFF. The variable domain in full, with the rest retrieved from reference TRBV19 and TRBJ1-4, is DGGITQSPKYLFRKEGQNVTLSCEQNLNHDAMYWYRQDPGQGLRLIYYSQIVNDFQKGDIAEGYSVSREKKESFPLTVTSAQKNPTAFYLCASSMGQGNPNEKLFFGSGTQLSVL.

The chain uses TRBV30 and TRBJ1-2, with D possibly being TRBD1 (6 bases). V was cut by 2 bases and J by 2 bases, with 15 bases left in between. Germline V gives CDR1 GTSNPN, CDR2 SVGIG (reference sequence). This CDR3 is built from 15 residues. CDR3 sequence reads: CAWSTWDITNYGYTF. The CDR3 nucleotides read TGTGCCTGGAGTACATGGGACATCACAAACTATGGCTACACCTTC.

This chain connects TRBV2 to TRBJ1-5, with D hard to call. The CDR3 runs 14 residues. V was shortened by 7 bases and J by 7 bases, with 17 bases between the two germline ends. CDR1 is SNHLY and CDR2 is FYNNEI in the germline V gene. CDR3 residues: CASTERTGGQPQHF. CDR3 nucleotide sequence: TGTGCCAGCACCGAAAGGACTGGCGGCCAGCCCCAGCATTTT.

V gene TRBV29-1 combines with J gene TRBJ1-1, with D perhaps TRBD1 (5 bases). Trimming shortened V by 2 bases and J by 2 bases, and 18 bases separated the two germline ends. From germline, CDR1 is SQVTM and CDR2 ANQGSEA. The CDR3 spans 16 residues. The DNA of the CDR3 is TGCAGCGTTGAAAAGGTTTGGGGGGACCCAAACACTGAAGCTTTCTTT. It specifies CSVEKVWGDPNTEAFF.

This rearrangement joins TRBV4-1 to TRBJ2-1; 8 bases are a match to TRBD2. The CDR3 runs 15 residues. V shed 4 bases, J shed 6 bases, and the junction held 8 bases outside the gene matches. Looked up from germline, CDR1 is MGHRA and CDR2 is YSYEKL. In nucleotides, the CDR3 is TGCGCCAGCAGCCGACAGCGGGAGTTGGGCAATGAGCAGTTCTTC. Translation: CASSRQRELGNEQFF.

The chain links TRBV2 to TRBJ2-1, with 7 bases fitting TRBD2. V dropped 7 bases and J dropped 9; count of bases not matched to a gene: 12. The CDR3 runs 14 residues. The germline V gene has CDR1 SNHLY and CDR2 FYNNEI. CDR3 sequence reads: CASNDEAGGIEQFF. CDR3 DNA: TGTGCCAGCAATGATGAGGCCGGGGGGATTGAGCAGTTCTTC.

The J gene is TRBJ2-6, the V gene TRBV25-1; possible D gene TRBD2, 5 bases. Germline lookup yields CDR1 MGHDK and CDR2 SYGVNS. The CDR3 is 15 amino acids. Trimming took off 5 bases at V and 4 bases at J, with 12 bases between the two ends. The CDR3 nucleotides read TGTGCCAGCAGTAGGCGGCGGGCGGGGGCCAACGTCCTGACTTTC. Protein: CASSRRRAGANVLTF.

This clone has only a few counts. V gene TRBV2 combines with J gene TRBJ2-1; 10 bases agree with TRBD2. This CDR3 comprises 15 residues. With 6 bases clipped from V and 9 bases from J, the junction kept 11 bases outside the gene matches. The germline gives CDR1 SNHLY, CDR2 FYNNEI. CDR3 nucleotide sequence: TGTGCCAGCAGGGGGACTAGCGCACGGAGGGGTGAGCAGTTCTTC. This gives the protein CASRGTSARRGEQFF.

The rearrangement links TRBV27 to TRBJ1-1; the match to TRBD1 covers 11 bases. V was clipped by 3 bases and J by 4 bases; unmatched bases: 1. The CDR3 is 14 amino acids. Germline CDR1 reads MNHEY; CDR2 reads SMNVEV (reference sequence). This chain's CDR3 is CASSFGTGGTEAFF. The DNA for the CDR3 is TGTGCCAGCAGTTTCGGGACAGGGGGCACTGAAGCTTTCTTT.

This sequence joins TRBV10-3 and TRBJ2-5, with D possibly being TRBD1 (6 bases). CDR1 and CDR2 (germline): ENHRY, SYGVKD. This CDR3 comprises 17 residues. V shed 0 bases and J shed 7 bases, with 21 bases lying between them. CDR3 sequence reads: CAISESGESKGGWTQYF. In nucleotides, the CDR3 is TGTGCCATCAGTGAGTCAGGCGAGTCCAAAGGGGGTTGGACCCAGTACTTC.

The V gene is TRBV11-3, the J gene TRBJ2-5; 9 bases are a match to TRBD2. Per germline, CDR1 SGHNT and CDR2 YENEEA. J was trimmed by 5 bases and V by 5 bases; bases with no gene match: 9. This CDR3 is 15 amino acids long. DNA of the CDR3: TGTGCCAGCAGCCTCCGACTAGCGGAAGGGGAGACCCAGTACTTC. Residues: CASSLRLAEGETQYF. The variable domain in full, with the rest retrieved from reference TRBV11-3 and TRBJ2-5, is EAGVVQSPRYKIIEKKQPVAFWCNPISGHNTLYWYLQNLGQGPELLIRYENEEAVDDSQLPKDRFSAERLKGVDSTLKIQPAELGDSAVYLCASSLRLAEGETQYFGPGTRLLVL.

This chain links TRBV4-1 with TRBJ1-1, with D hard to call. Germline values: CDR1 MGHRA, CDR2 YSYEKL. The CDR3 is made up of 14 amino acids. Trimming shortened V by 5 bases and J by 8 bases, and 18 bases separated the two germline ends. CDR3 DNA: TGCGCCAGCAGCGGTACGCGGCGCTGGGTAGAAGCTTTCTTT. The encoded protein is CASSGTRRWVEAFF.

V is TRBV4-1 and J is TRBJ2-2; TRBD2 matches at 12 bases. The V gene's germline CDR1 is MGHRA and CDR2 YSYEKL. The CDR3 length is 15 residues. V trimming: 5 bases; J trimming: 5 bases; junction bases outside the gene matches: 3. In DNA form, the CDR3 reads TGCGCCAGCAGCTACCTAGCGGGAGGGACCGGGGAGCTGTTTTTT. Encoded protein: CASSYLAGGTGELFF.

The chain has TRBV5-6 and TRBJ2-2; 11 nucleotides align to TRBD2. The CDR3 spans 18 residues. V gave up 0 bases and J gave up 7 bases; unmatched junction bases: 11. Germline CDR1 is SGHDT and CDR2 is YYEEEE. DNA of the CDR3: TGTGCCAGCAGCTTGGCCCTCGGCCTAGCGGGAGGTATCGGGGAGCTGTTTTTT. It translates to CASSLALGLAGGIGELFF.

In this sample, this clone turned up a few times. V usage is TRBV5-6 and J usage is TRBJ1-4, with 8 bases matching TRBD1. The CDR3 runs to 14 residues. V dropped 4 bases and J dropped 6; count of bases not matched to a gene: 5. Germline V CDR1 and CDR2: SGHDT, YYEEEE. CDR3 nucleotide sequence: TGTGCCAGCAGCCAGGACAGGGTGGATGAAAAACTGTTTTTT. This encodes CASSQDRVDEKLFF.

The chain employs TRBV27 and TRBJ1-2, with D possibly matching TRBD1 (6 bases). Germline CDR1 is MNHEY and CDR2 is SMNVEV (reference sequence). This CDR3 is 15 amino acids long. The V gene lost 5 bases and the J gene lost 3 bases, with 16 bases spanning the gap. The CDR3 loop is CASSRDIGKDYGYTF. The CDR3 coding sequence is TGTGCCAGCAGTCGGGACATCGGGAAGGACTATGGCTACACCTTC.

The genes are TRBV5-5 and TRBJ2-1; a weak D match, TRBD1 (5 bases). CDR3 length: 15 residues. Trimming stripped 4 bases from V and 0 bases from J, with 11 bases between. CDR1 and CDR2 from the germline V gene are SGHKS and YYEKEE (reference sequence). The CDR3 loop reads CASSQGQSSYNEQFF. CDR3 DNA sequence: TGTGCCAGCAGCCAGGGCCAGAGCTCCTACAATGAGCAGTTCTTC.

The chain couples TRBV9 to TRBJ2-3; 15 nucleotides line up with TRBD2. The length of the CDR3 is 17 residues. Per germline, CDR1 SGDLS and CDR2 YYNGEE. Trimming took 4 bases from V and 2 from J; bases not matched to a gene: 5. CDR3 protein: CASSMGLAGGITDTQYF. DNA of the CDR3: TGTGCCAGCAGCATGGGACTAGCGGGAGGAATCACAGATACGCAGTATTTT.

Here the CDR3 DNA reads TGCGCCAGCAGCCTCTTTCGACTAGCGGGAGGTGGAAATGAGCAGTTCTTC. Translation gives CASSLFRLAGGGNEQFF. V gene TRBV5-1 combines with J gene TRBJ2-1; 13 positions match TRBD2. Looked up from germline, CDR1 is SGHRS and CDR2 is YFSETQ. The CDR3 has 17 residues. Losses at the gene ends were 4 bases for V and 7 bases for J; bases not matched to a gene: 11.

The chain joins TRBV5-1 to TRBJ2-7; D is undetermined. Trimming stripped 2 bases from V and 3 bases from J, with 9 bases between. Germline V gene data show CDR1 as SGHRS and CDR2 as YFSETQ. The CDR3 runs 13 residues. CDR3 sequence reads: CASSLEGDYEQYF. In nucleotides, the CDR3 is TGCGCCAGCAGCTTAGAAGGAGACTACGAGCAGTACTTC.

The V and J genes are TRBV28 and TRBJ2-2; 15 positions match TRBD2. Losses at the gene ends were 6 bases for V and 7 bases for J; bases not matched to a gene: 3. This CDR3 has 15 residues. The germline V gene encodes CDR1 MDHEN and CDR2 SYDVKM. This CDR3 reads CASRGGLAGGGELFF. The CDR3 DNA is TGTGCCAGCAGAGGGGGACTAGCGGGAGGCGGGGAGCTGTTTTTT.

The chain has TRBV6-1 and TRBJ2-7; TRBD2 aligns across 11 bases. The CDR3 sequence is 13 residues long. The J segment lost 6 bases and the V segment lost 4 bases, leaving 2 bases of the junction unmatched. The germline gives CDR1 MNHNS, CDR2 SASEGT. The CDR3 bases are TGTGCCAGCAGTGGACTAGCGGGATCCGAGCAGTACTTC. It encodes CASSGLAGSEQYF.

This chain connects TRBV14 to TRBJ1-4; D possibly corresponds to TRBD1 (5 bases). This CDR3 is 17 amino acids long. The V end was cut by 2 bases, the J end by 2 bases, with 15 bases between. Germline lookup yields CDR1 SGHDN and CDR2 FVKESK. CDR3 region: CASSQRAPRGTNEKLFF. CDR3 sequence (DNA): TGTGCCAGCAGCCAACGGGCCCCCCGGGGGACTAATGAAAAACTGTTTTTT.